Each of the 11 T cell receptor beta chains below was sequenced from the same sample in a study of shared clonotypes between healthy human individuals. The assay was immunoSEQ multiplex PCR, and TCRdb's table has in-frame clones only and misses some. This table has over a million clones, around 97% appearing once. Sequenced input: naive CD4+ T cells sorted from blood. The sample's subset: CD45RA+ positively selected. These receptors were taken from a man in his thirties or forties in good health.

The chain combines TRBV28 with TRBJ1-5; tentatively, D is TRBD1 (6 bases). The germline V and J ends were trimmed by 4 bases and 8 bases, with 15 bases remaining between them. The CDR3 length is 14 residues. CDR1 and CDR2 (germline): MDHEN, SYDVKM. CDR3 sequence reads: CASSSSRDTKPQHF. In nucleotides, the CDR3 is TGTGCCAGCAGTTCAAGCCGGGACACCAAGCCCCAGCATTTT.

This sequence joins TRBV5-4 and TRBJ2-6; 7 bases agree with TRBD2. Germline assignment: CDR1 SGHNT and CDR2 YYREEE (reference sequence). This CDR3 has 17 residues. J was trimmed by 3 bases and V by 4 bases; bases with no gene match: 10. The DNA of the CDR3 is TGTGCCAGCAGCCTGGGAGGGCTGATTGATGGGGCCAACGTCCTGACTTTC. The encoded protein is CASSLGGLIDGANVLTF.

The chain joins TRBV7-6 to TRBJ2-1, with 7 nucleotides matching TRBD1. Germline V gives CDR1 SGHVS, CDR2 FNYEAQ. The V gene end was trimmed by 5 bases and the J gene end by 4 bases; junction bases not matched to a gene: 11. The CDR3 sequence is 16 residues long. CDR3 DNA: TGTGCCAGCAGCGATTTGAGGGGGCCTATTTACAATGAGCAGTTCTTC. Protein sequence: CASSDLRGPIYNEQFF. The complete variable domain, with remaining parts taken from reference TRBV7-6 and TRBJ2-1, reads GAGVSQSPRYKVTKRGQDVALRCDPISGHVSLYWYRQALGQGPEFLTYFNYEAQQDKSGLPNDRFSAERPEGSISTLTIQRTEQRDSAMYRCASSDLRGPIYNEQFFGPGTRLTVL.

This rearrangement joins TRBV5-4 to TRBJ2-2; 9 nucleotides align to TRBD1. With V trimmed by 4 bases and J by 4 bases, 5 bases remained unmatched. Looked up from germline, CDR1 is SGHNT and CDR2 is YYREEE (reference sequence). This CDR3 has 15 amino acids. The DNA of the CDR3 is TGTGCCAGCAGCCCAGCACAGGGGGCCACCGGGGAGCTGTTTTTT. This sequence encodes CASSPAQGATGELFF.

The CDR3 region has the DNA TGCGCCAGCAGCTCAACCCACGGACGGGCGAACACTGAAGCTTTCTTT. Residues: CASSSTHGRANTEAFF. The genes are TRBV5-1 and TRBJ1-1, with D unresolved. Per the germline V gene, CDR1 is SGHRS and CDR2 is YFSETQ. V dropped 3 bases and J dropped 1 base, with 16 bases sitting between them. The CDR3 is made up of 16 amino acids.

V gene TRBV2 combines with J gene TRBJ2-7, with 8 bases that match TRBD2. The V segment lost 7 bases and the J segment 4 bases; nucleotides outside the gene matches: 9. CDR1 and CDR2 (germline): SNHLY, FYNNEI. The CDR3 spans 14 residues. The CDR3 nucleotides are TGTGCCAGCAACGGAGCGGGAGACGGGTACGAGCAGTACTTC. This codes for CASNGAGDGYEQYF. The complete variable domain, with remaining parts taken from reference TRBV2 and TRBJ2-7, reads EPEVTQTPSHQVTQMGQEVILRCVPISNHLYFYWYRQILGQKVEFLVSFYNNEISEKSEIFDDQFSVERPDGSNFTLKIRSTKLEDSAMYFCASNGAGDGYEQYFGPGTRLTVT.

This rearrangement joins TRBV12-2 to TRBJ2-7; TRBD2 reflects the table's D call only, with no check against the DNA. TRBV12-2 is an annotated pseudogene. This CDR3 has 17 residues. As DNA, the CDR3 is TGTGCAAGTCGCTTAGAGATAGCCCGCAAACCCTCCTACGAGCAGTACTTC. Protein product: CASRLEIARKPSYEQYF.

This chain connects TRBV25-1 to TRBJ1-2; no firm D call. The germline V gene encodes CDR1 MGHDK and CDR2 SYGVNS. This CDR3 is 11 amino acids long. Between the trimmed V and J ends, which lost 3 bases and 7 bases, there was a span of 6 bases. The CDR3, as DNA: TGTGCCAGCAGTGAGAAAGGTGGCTACACCTTC. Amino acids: CASSEKGGYTF.

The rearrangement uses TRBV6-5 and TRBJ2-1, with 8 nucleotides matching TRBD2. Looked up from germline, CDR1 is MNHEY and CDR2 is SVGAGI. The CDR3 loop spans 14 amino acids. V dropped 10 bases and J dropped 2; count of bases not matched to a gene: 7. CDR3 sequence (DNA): TGTGCCATCGCGGCGGGACTAGCCTACAATGAGCAGTTCTTC. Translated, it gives CAIAAGLAYNEQFF.

CDR3 loop: CSVKGGRPYEQYF. The CDR3 bases are TGCAGCGTTAAAGGGGGCAGGCCCTACGAGCAGTACTTC. The rearrangement uses TRBV29-1 and TRBJ2-7; 7 bases are a match to TRBD1. Germline CDR1 reads SQVTM; CDR2 reads ANQGSEA. V shed 5 bases, J shed 2 bases, and the junction held 6 bases outside the gene matches. The CDR3 sequence is 13 residues long.

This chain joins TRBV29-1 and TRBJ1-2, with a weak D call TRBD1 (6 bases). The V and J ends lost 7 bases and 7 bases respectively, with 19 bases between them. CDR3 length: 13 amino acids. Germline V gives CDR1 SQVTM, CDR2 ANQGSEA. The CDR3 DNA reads TGCAGCGCCGGGGGGGCGACCGGGCGTGGCTACACCTTC. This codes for CSAGGATGRGYTF.